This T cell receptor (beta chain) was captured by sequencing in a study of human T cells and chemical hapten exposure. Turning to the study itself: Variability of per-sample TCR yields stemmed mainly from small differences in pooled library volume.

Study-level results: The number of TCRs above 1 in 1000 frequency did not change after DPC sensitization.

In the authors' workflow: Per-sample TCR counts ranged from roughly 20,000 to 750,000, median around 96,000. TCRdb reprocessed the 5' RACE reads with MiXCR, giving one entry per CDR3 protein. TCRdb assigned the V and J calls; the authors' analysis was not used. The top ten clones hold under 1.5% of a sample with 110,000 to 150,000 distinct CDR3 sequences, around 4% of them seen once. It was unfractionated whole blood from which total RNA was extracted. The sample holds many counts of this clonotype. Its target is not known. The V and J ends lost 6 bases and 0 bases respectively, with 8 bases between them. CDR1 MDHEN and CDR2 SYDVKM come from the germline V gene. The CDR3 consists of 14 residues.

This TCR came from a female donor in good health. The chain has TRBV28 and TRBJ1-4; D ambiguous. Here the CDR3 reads CASRIGATNEKLFF. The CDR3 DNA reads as TGTGCCAGCAGGATAGGAGCAACTAATGAAAAACTGTTTTTT.